The clone carrying this T cell receptor beta chain occurred a few times. This specimen belongs to a study of T-cell memory formation after mild COVID-19. TCRdb processed the 5' RACE reads anew with MiXCR; each CDR3 protein has one entry. The table has about 400,000 distinct CDR3 sequences, approximately 15% seen once. The receptor comes from a man between 18 and 35 years old who had mild COVID-19 (a few samples of this study predate the infection). Cell type and time point are not known. Material for sequencing was PBMCs or a T cell subset sorted from them (not recorded which).

Written as DNA, the CDR3 is TGCAGTGCTAGAAGGGCAGGGGGACGGACAGATACGCAGTATTTT. Translating gives CSARRAGGRTDTQYF. V and J are TRBV20-1 and TRBJ2-3; the match to TRBD1 covers 7 bases. CDR1 and CDR2 (germline): DFQATT, SNEGSKA (reference sequence). This CDR3 comprises 15 residues. Germline trimming cut 2 bases from V and 3 bases from J; bases unmatched to any gene: 8.